The clone carrying this T cell receptor (beta chain) was seen only once. This entry comes from a study of blood T cell repertoires in COVID-19. Turning to the study itself: T cells, B-cell-depleted T cells, or PBMCs provided the cDNA or gDNA that served as material.

Germline CDR1 KGHDR, CDR2 SFDVKD. The CDR3 extends over 16 amino acids. V trimming: 4 bases; J trimming: 3 bases; junction bases outside the gene matches: 4. The data were produced by immunoSEQ multiplex PCR, yet TCRdb's version contains in-frame clones alone and is incomplete. Of 330,000 or so clones listed, more than 70% are singletons. This chain connects TRBV24-1 to TRBJ2-7, with 14 bases that match TRBD2. This TCR came from a woman aged 25 to 39 who had been exposed to COVID-19. The specimen sequenced was PBMCs or T cells enriched from blood (not recorded which). The CDR3 DNA sequence: TGTGCCACCAGTGACCCCGGGACTAGCGGGAGCTACGAGCAGTACTTC. Protein sequence: CATSDPGTSGSYEQYF.